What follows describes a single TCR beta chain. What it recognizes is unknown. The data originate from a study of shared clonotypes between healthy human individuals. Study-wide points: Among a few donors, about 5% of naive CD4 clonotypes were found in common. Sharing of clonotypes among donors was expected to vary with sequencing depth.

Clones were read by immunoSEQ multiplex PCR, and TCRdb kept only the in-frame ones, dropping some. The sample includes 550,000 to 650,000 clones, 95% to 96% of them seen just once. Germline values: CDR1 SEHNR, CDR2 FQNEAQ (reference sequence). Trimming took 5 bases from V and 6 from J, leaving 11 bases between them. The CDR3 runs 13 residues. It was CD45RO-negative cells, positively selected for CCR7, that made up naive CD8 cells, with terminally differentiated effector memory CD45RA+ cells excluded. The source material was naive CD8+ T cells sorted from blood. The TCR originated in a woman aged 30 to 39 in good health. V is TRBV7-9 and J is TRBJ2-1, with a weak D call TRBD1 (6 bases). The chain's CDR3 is CASSQGHFNEQFF. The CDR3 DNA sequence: TGTGCCAGCAGCCAGGGACACTTCAATGAGCAGTTCTTC.